Listed below are T cell receptor beta chains from one sample, sequenced in a study of blood T cell repertoires in COVID-19. This table comes from immunoSEQ multiplex PCR, and its TCRdb copy is limited to in-frame clones, with some not included. The sample comprises 150,000 to 200,000 clones, about 80% of which are singletons, and 19% rests with the top ten. The sample was PBMCs or T cells enriched from blood (not recorded which). The receptors derive from a woman aged 65 to 85 in a cohort exposed to, infected with or recovered from COVID-19 (not recorded which). Each CDR3 is given with its conserved first and last residue. D genes are given only for firm matches. Clone size is given for some rows only: seen once, a few or many times, or a class if the clone is expanded.

abundance: -; v_gene: TRBV18; j_gene: TRBJ1-3; d_gene: TRBD1; CDR3aa: CASSPRGDSGNTIYF; CDR3nt: TGTGCCAGCTCACCCAGGGGGGACTCTGGAAACACCATATATTTT
abundance: many; v_gene: TRBV12-3/TRBV12-4; j_gene: TRBJ2-7; d_gene: TRBD1; CDR3aa: CASWDRVREQYF; CDR3nt: TGTGCCAGCTGGGACAGGGTGCGCGAGCAGTACTTC
abundance: -; v_gene: TRBV20-1; j_gene: TRBJ2-2; d_gene: TRBD2; CDR3aa: CSASSGRAMELFF; CDR3nt: TGCAGTGCTAGTAGCGGGAGGGCCATGGAGCTGTTTTTT
abundance: -; v_gene: TRBV11-2; j_gene: TRBJ2-1; d_gene: -; CDR3aa: CASSLANNEQFF; CDR3nt: TGTGCCAGCAGTCTAGCGAACAATGAGCAGTTCTTC
abundance: -; v_gene: TRBV5-5; j_gene: TRBJ2-1; d_gene: TRBD2; CDR3aa: CASSHPGGGNEQFF; CDR3nt: TGTGCCAGCAGCCACCCGGGAGGCGGTAATGAGCAGTTCTTC
abundance: few; v_gene: TRBV30; j_gene: TRBJ1-5; d_gene: -; CDR3aa: CAWTAARLFSNQPQHF; CDR3nt: TGTGCCTGGACCGCCGCCAGGCTTTTTAGCAATCAGCCCCAGCATTTT
abundance: few; v_gene: TRBV28; j_gene: TRBJ2-7; d_gene: TRBD2; CDR3aa: CASNSGRSYEQYF; CDR3nt: TGTGCCAGCAATAGCGGGAGGTCCTACGAGCAGTACTTC
abundance: -; v_gene: TRBV27; j_gene: TRBJ2-7; d_gene: TRBD1; CDR3aa: CASRPGQGSYEQYF; CDR3nt: TGTGCCAGCAGACCGGGACAGGGGTCCTACGAGCAGTACTTC
abundance: once; v_gene: TRBV11-3; j_gene: TRBJ2-1; d_gene: -; CDR3aa: CASSSQDFSEQFF; CDR3nt: TGTGCCAGCAGCTCCCAAGACTTTAGTGAGCAGTTCTTC
abundance: -; v_gene: TRBV14; j_gene: TRBJ2-3; d_gene: TRBD1; CDR3aa: CASSQDRMDREAQYF; CDR3nt: TGTGCCAGCAGCCAAGATCGAATGGACAGGGAGGCGCAGTATTTT
abundance: few; v_gene: TRBV18; j_gene: TRBJ1-3; d_gene: -; CDR3aa: CASSPRGGSGNTIYF; CDR3nt: TGTGCCAGCTCACCACGGGGGGGCTCTGGAAACACCATATATTTT
abundance: -; v_gene: TRBV7-6; j_gene: TRBJ2-1; d_gene: TRBD1; CDR3aa: CASSSKTGGRDEQFF; CDR3nt: TGTGCCAGCAGCTCGAAGACAGGGGGCCGGGATGAGCAGTTCTTC
abundance: -; v_gene: TRBV11-1; j_gene: TRBJ1-1; d_gene: TRBD1; CDR3aa: CASSLDRYRGNTEAFF; CDR3nt: TGTGCCAGCAGCTTAGATCGTTACAGGGGGAACACTGAAGCTTTCTTT
abundance: -; v_gene: TRBV19; j_gene: TRBJ2-7; d_gene: -; CDR3aa: CATKRGRGYEQYF; CDR3nt: TGTGCCACCAAGCGGGGCAGGGGTTACGAGCAGTACTTC
abundance: -; v_gene: TRBV9; j_gene: TRBJ1-3; d_gene: TRBD1; CDR3aa: CASSVGRGPGNTIYF; CDR3nt: TGTGCCAGCAGCGTAGGCAGGGGGCCGGGAAACACCATATATTTT
abundance: few; v_gene: TRBV10-3; j_gene: TRBJ2-2; d_gene: -; CDR3aa: CAGGGTGELFF; CDR3nt: TGTGCCGGGGGAGGTACCGGGGAGCTGTTTTTT
abundance: once; v_gene: TRBV3-1/TRBV3-2; j_gene: TRBJ2-1; d_gene: -; CDR3aa: CASSNSLSSYNEQFF; CDR3nt: TGTGCCAGCAGCAACAGCCTGAGCTCCTACAATGAGCAGTTCTTC
abundance: -; v_gene: TRBV28; j_gene: TRBJ2-7; d_gene: TRBD2; CDR3aa: CASSPAGGRVYEQYF; CDR3nt: TGTGCCAGCAGCCCCGCGGGTGGGAGGGTCTACGAGCAGTACTTC
abundance: -; v_gene: TRBV11-2; j_gene: TRBJ2-7; d_gene: TRBD1; CDR3aa: CASSLAIRDSPYEQYF; CDR3nt: TGTGCCAGCAGCTTAGCCATCCGGGACAGCCCCTACGAGCAGTACTTC
abundance: -; v_gene: TRBV3-1/TRBV3-2; j_gene: TRBJ2-2; d_gene: TRBD2; CDR3aa: CASSPRLAGGDTGELFF; CDR3nt: TGTGCCAGCAGCCCTAGACTAGCGGGAGGGGACACCGGGGAGCTGTTTTTT
abundance: -; v_gene: TRBV5-4; j_gene: TRBJ1-4; d_gene: TRBD1; CDR3aa: CASSYQGAGRANEKLFF; CDR3nt: TGTGCCAGCAGCTACCAGGGGGCGGGTCGAGCTAATGAAAAACTGTTTTTT
abundance: -; v_gene: TRBV28; j_gene: TRBJ1-5; d_gene: TRBD1; CDR3aa: CASSPGTGVRQPQHF; CDR3nt: TGTGCCAGCAGTCCCGGGACAGGGGTCCGGCAGCCCCAGCATTTT
abundance: -; v_gene: TRBV10-2; j_gene: TRBJ2-1; d_gene: TRBD2; CDR3aa: CASGEGSYNEQFF; CDR3nt: TGCGCCAGCGGGGAGGGCTCCTACAATGAGCAGTTCTTC
abundance: once; v_gene: TRBV18; j_gene: TRBJ2-5; d_gene: TRBD1; CDR3aa: CASSPFGQGQETQYF; CDR3nt: TGTGCCAGCTCCCCGTTTGGACAGGGTCAGGAGACCCAGTACTTC
abundance: -; v_gene: TRBV14; j_gene: TRBJ2-1; d_gene: -; CDR3aa: CASSQGLWQGSYNEQFF; CDR3nt: TGTGCCAGCAGCCAAGGCCTATGGCAGGGCTCCTACAATGAGCAGTTCTTC
abundance: -; v_gene: TRBV19; j_gene: TRBJ1-5; d_gene: TRBD1; CDR3aa: CASSQQGSVQPQHF; CDR3nt: TGTGCCAGTAGTCAACAGGGGTCTGTTCAGCCCCAGCATTTT
abundance: -; v_gene: TRBV5-6; j_gene: TRBJ2-7; d_gene: -; CDR3aa: CASSHLSYEQYF; CDR3nt: TGTGCCAGCAGCCACCTTAGCTACGAGCAGTACTTC
abundance: -; v_gene: TRBV28; j_gene: TRBJ2-3; d_gene: TRBD2; CDR3aa: CASSAPGGPSTDTQYF; CDR3nt: TGTGCCAGCAGTGCCCCGGGAGGGCCTAGCACAGATACGCAGTATTTT
abundance: once; v_gene: TRBV3-1/TRBV3-2; j_gene: TRBJ1-2; d_gene: TRBD1; CDR3aa: CASSPWTGLELNGYTF; CDR3nt: TGTGCCAGCAGCCCATGGACAGGGTTGGAGTTAAATGGCTACACCTTC
abundance: -; v_gene: TRBV19; j_gene: TRBJ1-1; d_gene: -; CDR3aa: CASSTQSRTNTEAFF; CDR3nt: TGTGCCAGTAGTACCCAATCCCGAACAAACACTGAAGCTTTCTTT
abundance: -; v_gene: TRBV7-2; j_gene: TRBJ1-1; d_gene: -; CDR3aa: CAARRAGVAEAFF; CDR3nt: TGTGCCGCAAGGCGGGCGGGGGTCGCTGAAGCTTTCTTT
abundance: -; v_gene: TRBV2; j_gene: TRBJ1-5; d_gene: TRBD1; CDR3aa: CASSDQGASNQPQHF; CDR3nt: TGTGCCAGCAGTGACCAGGGGGCGAGCAATCAGCCCCAGCATTTT
abundance: -; v_gene: TRBV28; j_gene: TRBJ1-5; d_gene: TRBD1; CDR3aa: CASSSTGQPQHF; CDR3nt: TGTGCCAGCAGCTCGACAGGGCAGCCCCAGCATTTT
abundance: -; v_gene: TRBV7-8; j_gene: TRBJ1-2; d_gene: -; CDR3aa: CASSLRESSRGYGYTF; CDR3nt: TGTGCCAGCAGCTTGCGGGAATCCTCACGCGGCTATGGCTACACCTTC
abundance: -; v_gene: TRBV9; j_gene: TRBJ1-2; d_gene: -; CDR3aa: CASSVENGGYGYTF; CDR3nt: TGTGCCAGCAGCGTAGAAAACGGGGGCTATGGCTACACCTTC
abundance: -; v_gene: TRBV5-5; j_gene: TRBJ1-2; d_gene: -; CDR3aa: CASSLSGGRNYGYTF; CDR3nt: TGTGCCAGCAGCTTGTCCGGAGGACGGAACTATGGCTACACCTTC
abundance: -; v_gene: TRBV28; j_gene: TRBJ2-3; d_gene: TRBD2; CDR3aa: CASSLYPRGDRTSGPRGNTDTQYF; CDR3nt: TGTGCCAGCAGTTTATATCCCCGGGGTGACCGTACTAGCGGCCCCCGAGGTAACACAGATACGCAGTATTTT
abundance: few; v_gene: TRBV12-3/TRBV12-4; j_gene: TRBJ2-1; d_gene: -; CDR3aa: CASSSSVGNEQFF; CDR3nt: TGTGCCAGCAGTTCTAGCGTAGGCAATGAGCAGTTCTTC
abundance: -; v_gene: TRBV18; j_gene: TRBJ2-1; d_gene: TRBD2; CDR3aa: CASSPHAGGEQFF; CDR3nt: TGTGCCAGCTCACCACATGCGGGGGGTGAGCAGTTCTTC
abundance: few; v_gene: TRBV3-1/TRBV3-2; j_gene: TRBJ2-1; d_gene: -; CDR3aa: CASSQTRSYNEQFF; CDR3nt: TGTGCCAGCAGCCAGACAAGATCCTACAATGAGCAGTTCTTC
abundance: -; v_gene: TRBV18; j_gene: TRBJ2-5; d_gene: TRBD1; CDR3aa: CASSQQGPPETQYF; CDR3nt: TGTGCCAGCTCGCAACAGGGGCCCCCGGAGACCCAGTACTTC
abundance: -; v_gene: TRBV7-9; j_gene: TRBJ2-1; d_gene: TRBD2; CDR3aa: CASSLAGLAGVAYNEQFF; CDR3nt: TGTGCCAGCAGCTTAGCTGGACTAGCGGGAGTGGCCTACAATGAGCAGTTCTTC
abundance: -; v_gene: TRBV19; j_gene: TRBJ2-1; d_gene: -; CDR3aa: CASSRDSDEQFF; CDR3nt: TGTGCCAGTAGTCGTGATAGCGATGAGCAGTTCTTC
abundance: few; v_gene: TRBV6-6; j_gene: TRBJ2-1; d_gene: TRBD2; CDR3aa: CASSPLGLAGGEQFF; CDR3nt: TGTGCCAGCAGCCCCCTAGGGCTAGCGGGAGGGGAGCAGTTCTTC
abundance: -; v_gene: TRBV27; j_gene: TRBJ1-1; d_gene: -; CDR3aa: CASRPGLNTEAFF; CDR3nt: TGTGCCAGCAGACCCGGGTTGAACACTGAAGCTTTCTTT
abundance: -; v_gene: TRBV11-1; j_gene: TRBJ2-1; d_gene: -; CDR3aa: CASSSAALRNEQFF; CDR3nt: TGTGCCAGCAGCTCCGCGGCCCTAAGGAATGAGCAGTTCTTC
abundance: -; v_gene: TRBV11-3; j_gene: TRBJ2-7; d_gene: TRBD2; CDR3aa: CASSLGLAGGADEQYF; CDR3nt: TGTGCCAGCAGCTTAGGACTAGCGGGAGGGGCAGACGAGCAGTACTTC
abundance: -; v_gene: TRBV6-5; j_gene: TRBJ1-4; d_gene: -; CDR3aa: CASSYSKPGRSEKLFF; CDR3nt: TGTGCCAGCAGTTACTCGAAGCCTGGGAGGTCTGAAAAACTGTTTTTT
abundance: -; v_gene: TRBV10-3; j_gene: TRBJ2-2; d_gene: -; CDR3aa: CAISEVPANTGELFF; CDR3nt: TGTGCCATCAGTGAGGTTCCAGCGAACACCGGGGAGCTGTTTTTT
abundance: -; v_gene: TRBV2; j_gene: TRBJ2-5; d_gene: -; CDR3aa: CASSLQETQYF; CDR3nt: TGTGCCAGCAGTCTCCAAGAGACCCAGTACTTC
abundance: -; v_gene: TRBV11-2; j_gene: TRBJ2-6; d_gene: -; CDR3aa: CASSIGGGAGANVLTF; CDR3nt: TGTGCCAGCAGCATAGGGGGAGGGGCTGGGGCCAACGTCCTGACTTTC